These 23 T cell receptor beta chains were all obtained from the same sample, sequenced in a study of OX40 agonist ivuxolimab in advanced cancers. Data came from immunoSEQ multiplex PCR; TCRdb stores just in-frame clones and leaves some out. The sample lists 37,000 or so clones, more than 75% occurring once. The sequences come from CD4+ or CD8+ T cells sorted from blood, collected in a trial of the OX40 agonist ivuxolimab. These receptors originate from an adult with an advanced solid tumor such as melanoma, head and neck, liver or kidney cancer.

The J gene is TRBJ2-5, the V gene TRBV7-9, with 10 bases aligning to TRBD2. J lost 5 bases, V lost 2 bases, and 2 bases had no gene match. Germline V gene sequence: CDR1 SEHNR, CDR2 FQNEAQ (reference sequence). The CDR3 extends over 14 amino acids. The CDR3 coding sequence is TGTGCCAGCAGCTTAAGCGGGAGGGCCGAGACCCAGTACTTC. Encoded protein: CASSLSGRAETQYF.

This clone occurred a few times. The genes are TRBV27 and TRBJ2-4; no definite D call. Trimming removed 6 bases at V and 0 bases at J, with 24 bases between. This CDR3 is built from 19 residues. Germline V gene sequence: CDR1 MNHEY, CDR2 SMNVEV (reference sequence). CDR3 sequence reads: CASSPLTVEALEAKNIQYF. The CDR3 DNA reads as TGTGCCAGCAGCCCCTTAACGGTAGAAGCGCTGGAAGCCAAAAACATTCAGTACTTC.

The genes are TRBV27 and TRBJ2-2; 10 bases match TRBD1. V trimming: 5 bases; J trimming: 4 bases; junction bases outside the gene matches: 10. The CDR3 runs 17 residues. Germline V gene sequence: CDR1 MNHEY, CDR2 SMNVEV (reference sequence). The CDR3 DNA is TGTGCCAGCAGTCAACTAAGGACAGGGGGAGGCACCGGGGAGCTGTTTTTT. It encodes CASSQLRTGGGTGELFF.

The V and J genes are TRBV27 and TRBJ2-7; 8 positions match TRBD1. CDR3 length: 14 amino acids. CDR1 is MNHEY, CDR2 SMNVEV, per germline (reference sequence). V lost 7 bases to trimming and J lost 6 bases; unmatched junction nucleotides: 11. The CDR3 loop is CASTLRQGAGEQYF. In nucleotides, the CDR3 is TGTGCCAGCACCCTGCGGCAGGGGGCGGGCGAGCAGTACTTC.

The CDR3 loop is CASGLARTGGDRGNSPLHF. CDR3 DNA sequence: TGTGCTAGTGGTTTGGCTCGGACAGGGGGCGACCGAGGAAATTCACCCCTCCACTTT. The chain uses TRBV12-5 and TRBJ1-6, with 11 nucleotides matching TRBD1. Germline V gene sequence: CDR1 LGHNT, CDR2 FRNRAP. Losses at the gene ends were 1 base for V and 7 bases for J; bases not matched to a gene: 12. The length of the CDR3 is 19 residues.

V and J are TRBV27 and TRBJ2-1; TRBD1 might be the D (5 bases). The V end lost 4 bases, the J end lost 1 base, and 17 bases lay between the germline ends. Germline CDR1 MNHEY, CDR2 SMNVEV (reference sequence). The CDR3 contains 17 residues. The CDR3: CASSSSDSRLSYNEQFF. In DNA, the CDR3 is TGTGCCAGCAGTTCCTCCGACAGCCGCTTATCCTACAATGAGCAGTTCTTC.

The J gene is TRBJ1-2, the V gene TRBV28, with 9 bases that match TRBD1. V lost 5 bases and J lost 5; bases outside the gene matches: 6. CDR1 and CDR2 from the germline V gene are MDHEN and SYDVKM. This CDR3 contains 14 residues. This CDR3 reads CASSVQGAVYGYTF. DNA of the CDR3: TGTGCCAGCAGTGTACAGGGGGCAGTTTATGGCTACACCTTC.

CDR3 residues: CASSEYKGVETQYF. The CDR3 DNA sequence: TGTGCCAGCAGTGAATATAAGGGGGTAGAGACCCAGTACTTC. This chain connects TRBV25-1 to TRBJ2-5; D possibly corresponds to TRBD1 (6 bases). Germline CDR1 MGHDK, CDR2 SYGVNS. Trimming stripped 0 bases from V and 4 bases from J, with 9 bases between. The CDR3 extends over 14 amino acids.

The V call is TRBV6-5, the J call TRBJ1-6; D not resolved. Germline V gene sequence: CDR1 MNHEY, CDR2 SVGAGI. V was clipped by 5 bases and J by 5 bases, with 13 bases between them. The CDR3 covers 15 residues. The CDR3 DNA reads TGTGCCAGCAGTGACTACAGTAAGCATAATTCACCCCTCCACTTT. It specifies CASSDYSKHNSPLHF.

The chain combines TRBV9 with TRBJ2-1; 9 bases align to TRBD2. CDR3 length: 16 residues. The J segment lost 6 bases and the V segment lost 3 bases, leaving 10 bases of the junction unmatched. CDR1 SGDLS and CDR2 YYNGEE come from the germline V gene. The CDR3 coding sequence is TGTGCCAGCAGCGCGTTGGGCGGGGGGGCCCTCAATGAGCAGTTCTTC. Encoded protein: CASSALGGGALNEQFF. Filled out from reference TRBV9 and TRBJ2-1, the complete variable domain reads DSGVTQTPKHLITATGQRVTLRCSPRSGDLSVYWYQQSLDQGLQFLIQYYNGEERAKGNILERFSAQQFPDLHSELNLSSLELGDSALYFCASSALGGGALNEQFFGPGTRLTVL.

Worth noting for this clone: In the same sample, other DNA sequences code for this CDR3. The chain joins TRBV27 to TRBJ2-3; D perhaps matches TRBD2 (6 bases). The CDR3 sequence is 16 residues long. Trimming pared 3 bases from V and 0 bases from J, leaving 13 bases between. Germline CDR1 MNHEY, CDR2 SMNVEV (reference sequence). In DNA form, the CDR3 reads TGTGCCAGCAGTTTGCGGGGTCCCGCTAGCACAGATACGCAGTATTTT. Translated: CASSLRGPASTDTQYF.

This chain connects TRBV30 to TRBJ2-7; D is possibly TRBD1 (6 bases). The V gene's germline CDR1 is GTSNPN and CDR2 SVGIG (reference sequence). Trimming left V 5 bases short and J 2 bases short, with 10 bases between. This CDR3 comprises 12 residues. Here the CDR3 DNA reads TGTGCCTGGGGGACACAACCCTACGAGCAGTACTTC. Its translation: CAWGTQPYEQYF.

The V gene is TRBV6-4, the J gene TRBJ2-3, with TRBD1 identical over 8 bases. V shed 3 bases and J 2 bases; nucleotides not matched to a gene: 1. The CDR3 runs to 14 residues. Germline values: CDR1 MRHNA, CDR2 SNTAGT. The CDR3 region has the DNA TGTGCCAGCAGTGAGGGACAGGACACAGATACGCAGTATTTT. Amino acid sequence: CASSEGQDTDTQYF.

This clone is labeled medium-sized (0.01 to 0.1%). For the CDR3, the DNA is TGCGCCAGCAGCCAAGATCGACAGGACAATCAGCCCCAGCATTTT. It codes for CASSQDRQDNQPQHF. The gene calls are TRBV4-3 and TRBJ1-5; D is possibly TRBD1 (6 bases). The germline gives CDR1 LGHNA, CDR2 YSLEER. Trimming left V 0 bases short and J 3 bases short, with 9 bases between. This CDR3 contains 15 residues.

This rearrangement joins TRBV6-6 to TRBJ2-7; D may be TRBD2 (6 bases). The V gene lost 6 bases and the J gene lost 6 bases, with 12 bases spanning the gap. The CDR3 runs to 12 residues. Germline loops: CDR1 MNHNY, CDR2 SVGAGI (reference sequence). The CDR3 region is CASRGTALEQYF. CDR3 bases: TGTGCCAGCAGGGGGACTGCCCTCGAGCAGTACTTC.

The chain joins TRBV4-1 to TRBJ1-3; TRBD1 matches at 7 bases. Germline CDR1 MGHRA, CDR2 YSYEKL. The CDR3 length is 17 residues. After removal of 3 bases from V and 0 bases from J, the junction contained 8 bases not matched to a gene. CDR3 nucleotides: TGCGCCAGCAGCCATACCGGGACAGATCCCTCTGGAAACACCATATATTTT. Residues: CASSHTGTDPSGNTIYF.

The chain carries TRBV7-3 and TRBJ2-6, with 7 bases identical to TRBD1. There are 18 residues in the CDR3. Trimming cost V 4 bases and J 0 bases; bases outside gene matches: 9. Looked up from germline, CDR1 is SGHTA and CDR2 is FQGTGA. CDR3 in DNA: TGTGCCAGCAGCTCGGGCCGGGACAGATACTCTGGGGCCAACGTCCTGACTTTC. It encodes CASSSGRDRYSGANVLTF.

The chain uses TRBV7-2 and TRBJ1-1; D is unclear. The germline V gene encodes CDR1 SGHTA and CDR2 FQGNSA. The ends were cut back, 0 bases at V and 1 base at J, with 9 bases in the middle. The CDR3 runs 15 residues. The CDR3 sequence is CASSLAGLENTEAFF. The CDR3 bases are TGTGCCAGCAGCTTAGCAGGGCTGGAGAACACTGAAGCTTTCTTT.

This chain joins TRBV28 and TRBJ2-7; D is unclear. The CDR3 spans 13 residues. Germline CDR1 reads MDHEN; CDR2 reads SYDVKM. V lost 6 bases, J lost 4 bases, and 13 bases lay in between. The CDR3, as DNA: TGTGCCAGCAGCCCTCTGACCACGTACGAGCAGTACTTC. Translating gives CASSPLTTYEQYF.

This chain connects TRBV7-3 to TRBJ2-7, with 9 positions matching TRBD1. Germline V gene lookup returns CDR1 SGHTA and CDR2 FQGTGA. This CDR3 comprises 15 residues. V lost 2 bases, J lost 3 bases, and 5 bases stayed unmatched. The CDR3 loop is CASSLVYRGLYEQYF. The CDR3 bases are TGTGCCAGCAGCTTAGTGTACAGGGGGCTCTACGAGCAGTACTTC. Full variable domain (rest looked up from reference TRBV7-3 and TRBJ2-7): GAGVSQTPSNKVTEKGKYVELRCDPISGHTALYWYRQSLGQGPEFLIYFQGTGAADDSGLPNDRFFAVRPEGSVSTLKIQRTERGDSAVYLCASSLVYRGLYEQYFGPGTRLTVT.

The J gene is TRBJ2-7, the V gene TRBV15; 9 nucleotides align to TRBD2. The germline V gene has CDR1 LNHNV and CDR2 YYDKDF (reference sequence). The V and J ends lost 3 bases and 1 base, in that order; junction bases with no gene match: 10. CDR3 size: 17 residues. The CDR3 DNA is TGTGCCACCAGCAGGTCCTTAGCGGGAGCCCTTTCCTACGAGCAGTACTTC. Translation gives CATSRSLAGALSYEQYF.

This rearrangement joins TRBV6-5 to TRBJ1-2; D call uncertain. CDR3 length: 16 residues. Deletions cut 2 bases from V and 1 base from J, with 14 bases between. The V gene's germline CDR1 is MNHEY and CDR2 SVGAGI. The DNA of the CDR3 is TGTGCCAGCAGTTACAAACTCGACATCTATAACTATGGCTACACCTTC. It yields the protein CASSYKLDIYNYGYTF.

This clone was picked up a small number of times. The chain links TRBV5-6 to TRBJ1-4; D call uncertain. The ends were cut back, 6 bases at V and 2 bases at J, with 14 bases in the middle. Germline V gene sequence: CDR1 SGHDT, CDR2 YYEEEE. The CDR3 runs 15 residues. This CDR3 is CASTWAEGTNEKLFF. The DNA of the CDR3 is TGTGCCAGCACCTGGGCGGAAGGGACTAATGAAAAACTGTTTTTT.